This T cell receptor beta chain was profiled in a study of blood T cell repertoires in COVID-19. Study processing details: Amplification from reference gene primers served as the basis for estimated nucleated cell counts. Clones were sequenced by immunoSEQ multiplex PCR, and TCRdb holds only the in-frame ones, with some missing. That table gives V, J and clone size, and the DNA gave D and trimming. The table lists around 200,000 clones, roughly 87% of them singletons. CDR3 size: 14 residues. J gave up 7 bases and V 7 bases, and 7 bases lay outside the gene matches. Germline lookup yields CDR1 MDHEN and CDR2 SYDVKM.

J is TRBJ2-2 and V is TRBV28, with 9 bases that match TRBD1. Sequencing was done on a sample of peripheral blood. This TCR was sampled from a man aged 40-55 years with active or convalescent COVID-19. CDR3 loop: CASTGTGRDGELFF. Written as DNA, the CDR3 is TGTGCCAGCACCGGGACAGGGCGAGACGGGGAGCTGTTTTTT.